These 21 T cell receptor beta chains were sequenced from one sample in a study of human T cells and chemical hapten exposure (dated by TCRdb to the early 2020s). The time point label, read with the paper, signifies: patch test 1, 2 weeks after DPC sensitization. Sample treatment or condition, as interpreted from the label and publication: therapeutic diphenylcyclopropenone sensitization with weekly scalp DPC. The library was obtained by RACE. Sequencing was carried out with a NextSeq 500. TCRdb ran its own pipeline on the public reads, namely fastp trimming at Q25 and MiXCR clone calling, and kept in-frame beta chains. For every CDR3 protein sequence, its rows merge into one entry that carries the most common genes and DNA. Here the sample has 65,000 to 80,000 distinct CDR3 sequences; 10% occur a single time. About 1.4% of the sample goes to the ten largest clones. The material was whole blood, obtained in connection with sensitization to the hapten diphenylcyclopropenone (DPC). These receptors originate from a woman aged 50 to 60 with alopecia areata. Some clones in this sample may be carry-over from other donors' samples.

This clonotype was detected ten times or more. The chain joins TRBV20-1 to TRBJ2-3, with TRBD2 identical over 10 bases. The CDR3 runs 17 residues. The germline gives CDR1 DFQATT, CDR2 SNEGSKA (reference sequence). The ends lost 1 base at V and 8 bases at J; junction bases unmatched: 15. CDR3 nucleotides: TGCAGTGCTAGAGCTGGGGGCCTGAGCGGGAGGGAGGGTACGCAGTATTTT. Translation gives CSARAGGLSGREGTQYF.

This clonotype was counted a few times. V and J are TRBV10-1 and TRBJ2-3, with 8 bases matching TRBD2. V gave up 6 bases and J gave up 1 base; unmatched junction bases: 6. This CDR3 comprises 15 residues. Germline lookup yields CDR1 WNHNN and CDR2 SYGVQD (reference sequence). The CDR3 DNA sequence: TGCGCCAGCAGCCCAAGCGGGAGCCGCACAGATACGCAGTATTTT. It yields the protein CASSPSGSRTDTQYF.

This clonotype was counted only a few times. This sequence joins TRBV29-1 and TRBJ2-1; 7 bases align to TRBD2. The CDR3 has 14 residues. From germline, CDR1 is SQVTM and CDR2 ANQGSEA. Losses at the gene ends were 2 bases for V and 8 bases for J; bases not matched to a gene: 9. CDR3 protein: CSVESWRRGDEQFF. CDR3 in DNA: TGCAGCGTTGAATCGTGGAGACGGGGGGATGAGCAGTTCTTC.

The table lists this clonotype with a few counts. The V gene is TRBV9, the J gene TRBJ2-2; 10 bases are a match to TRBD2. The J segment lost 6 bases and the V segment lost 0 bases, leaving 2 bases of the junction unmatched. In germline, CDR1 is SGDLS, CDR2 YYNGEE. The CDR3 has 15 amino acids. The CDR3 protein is CASSVVTSGAGELFF. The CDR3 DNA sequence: TGTGCCAGCAGCGTAGTAACTAGCGGGGCCGGGGAGCTGTTTTTT.

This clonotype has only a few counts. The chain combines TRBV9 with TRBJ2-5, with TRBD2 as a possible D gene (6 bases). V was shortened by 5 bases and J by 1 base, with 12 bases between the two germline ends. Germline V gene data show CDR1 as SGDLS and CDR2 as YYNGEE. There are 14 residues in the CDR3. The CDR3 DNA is TGTGCCAGCAGTCGTGGGGGGATCCAAGAGACCCAGTACTTC. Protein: CASSRGGIQETQYF.

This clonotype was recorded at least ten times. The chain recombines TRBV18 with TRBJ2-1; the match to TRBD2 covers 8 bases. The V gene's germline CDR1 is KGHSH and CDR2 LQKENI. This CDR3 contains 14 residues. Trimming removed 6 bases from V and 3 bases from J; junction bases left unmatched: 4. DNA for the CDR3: TGTGCCAGCTCGGGGACTAGGGGCTACAATGAGCAGTTCTTC. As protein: CASSGTRGYNEQFF.

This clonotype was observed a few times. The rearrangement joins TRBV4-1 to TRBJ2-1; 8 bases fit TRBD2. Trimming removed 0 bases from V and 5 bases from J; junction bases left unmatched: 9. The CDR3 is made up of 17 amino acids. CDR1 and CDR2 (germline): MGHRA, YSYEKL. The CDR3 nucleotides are TGCGCCAGCAGCCAAGAAAGGCGCGGGAGGAGCAACAATGAGCAGTTCTTC. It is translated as CASSQERRGRSNNEQFF.

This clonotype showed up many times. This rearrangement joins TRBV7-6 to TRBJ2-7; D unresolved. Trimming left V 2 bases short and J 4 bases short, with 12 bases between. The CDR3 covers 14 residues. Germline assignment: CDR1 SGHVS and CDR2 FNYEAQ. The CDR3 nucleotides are TGTGCCAGCAGCTTAAGTAGTGGTCGGTACGAGCAGTACTTC. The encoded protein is CASSLSSGRYEQYF.

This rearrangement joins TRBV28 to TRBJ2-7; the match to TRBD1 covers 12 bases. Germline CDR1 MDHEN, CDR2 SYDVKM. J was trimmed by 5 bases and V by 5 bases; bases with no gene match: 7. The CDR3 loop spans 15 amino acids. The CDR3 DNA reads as TGTGCCAGCAGTCCATCGGGACAGGGGGCGAACGAGCAGTACTTC. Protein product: CASSPSGQGANEQYF.

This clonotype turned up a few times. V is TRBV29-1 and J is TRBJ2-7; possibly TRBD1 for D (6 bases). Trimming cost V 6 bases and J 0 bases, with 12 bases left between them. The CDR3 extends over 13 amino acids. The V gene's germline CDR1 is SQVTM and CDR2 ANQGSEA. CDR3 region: CSVLDSFSYEQYF. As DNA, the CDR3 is TGCAGCGTACTGGACAGCTTCTCCTACGAGCAGTACTTC.

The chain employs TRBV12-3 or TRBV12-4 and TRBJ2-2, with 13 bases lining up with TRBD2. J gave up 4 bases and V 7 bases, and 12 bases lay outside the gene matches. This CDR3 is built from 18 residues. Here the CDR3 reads CASTPRTSGSSGTGELFF. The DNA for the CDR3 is TGTGCCAGCACTCCTCGGACTAGCGGGAGTTCGGGCACCGGGGAGCTGTTTTTT.

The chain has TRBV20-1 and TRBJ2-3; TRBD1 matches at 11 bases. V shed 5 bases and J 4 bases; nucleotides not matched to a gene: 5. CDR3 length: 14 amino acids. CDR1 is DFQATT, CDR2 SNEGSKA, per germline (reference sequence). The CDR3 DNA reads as TGCAGTGCTGGACAGGGGGCGACCCCAGATACGCAGTATTTT. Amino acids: CSAGQGATPDTQYF.

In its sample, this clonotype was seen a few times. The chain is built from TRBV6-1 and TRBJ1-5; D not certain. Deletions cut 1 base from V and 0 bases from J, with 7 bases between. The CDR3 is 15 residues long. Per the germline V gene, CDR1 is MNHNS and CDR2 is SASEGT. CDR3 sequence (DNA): TGTGCCAGCAGTGAAGGACGTAATAGCAATCAGCCCCAGCATTTT. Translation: CASSEGRNSNQPQHF.

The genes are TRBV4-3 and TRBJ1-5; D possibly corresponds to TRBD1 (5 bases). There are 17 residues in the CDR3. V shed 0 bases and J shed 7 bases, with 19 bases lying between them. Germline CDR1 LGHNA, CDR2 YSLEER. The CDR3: CASSQEGRIRGGQPQHF. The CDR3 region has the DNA TGCGCCAGCAGCCAAGAAGGTCGGATAAGGGGAGGGCAGCCCCAGCATTTT.

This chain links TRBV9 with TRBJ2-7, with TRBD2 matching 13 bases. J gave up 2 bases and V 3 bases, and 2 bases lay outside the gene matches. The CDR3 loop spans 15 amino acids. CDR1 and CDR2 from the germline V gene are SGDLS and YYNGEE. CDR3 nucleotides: TGTGCCAGCAGCGGGACTAGCGGGAGTACCTACGAGCAGTACTTC. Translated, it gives CASSGTSGSTYEQYF.

CDR3 nucleotides: TGTGCCAGCTCACCACCGGCAGCACCCCATGGCTACACCTTC. Its translation is CASSPPAAPHGYTF. The chain joins TRBV18 to TRBJ1-2; the D is unclear. The CDR3 runs 14 residues. Trimming removed 0 bases at V and 6 bases at J, with 11 bases between. Germline loops: CDR1 KGHSH, CDR2 LQKENI.

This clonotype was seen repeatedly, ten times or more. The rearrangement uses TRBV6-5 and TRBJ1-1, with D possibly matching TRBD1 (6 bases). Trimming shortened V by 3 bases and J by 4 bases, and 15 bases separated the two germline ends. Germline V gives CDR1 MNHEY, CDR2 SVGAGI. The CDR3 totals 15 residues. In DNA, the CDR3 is TGTGCCAGCAGTTATACACAGGGTGTGCGCACTGAAGCTTTCTTT. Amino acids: CASSYTQGVRTEAFF.

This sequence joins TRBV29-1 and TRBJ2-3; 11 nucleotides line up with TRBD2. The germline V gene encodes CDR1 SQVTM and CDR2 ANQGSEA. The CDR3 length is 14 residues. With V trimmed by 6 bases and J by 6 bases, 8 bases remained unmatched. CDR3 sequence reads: CSVPLAGVVDTQYF. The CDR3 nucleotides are TGCAGCGTACCACTAGCGGGAGTGGTTGATACGCAGTATTTT.

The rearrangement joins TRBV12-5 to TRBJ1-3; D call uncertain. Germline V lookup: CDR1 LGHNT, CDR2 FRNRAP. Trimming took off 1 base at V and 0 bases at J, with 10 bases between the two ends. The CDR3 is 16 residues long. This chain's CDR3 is CASGLGGTSSGNTIYF. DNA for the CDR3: TGTGCTAGTGGTTTGGGTGGAACGAGCTCTGGAAACACCATATATTTT.

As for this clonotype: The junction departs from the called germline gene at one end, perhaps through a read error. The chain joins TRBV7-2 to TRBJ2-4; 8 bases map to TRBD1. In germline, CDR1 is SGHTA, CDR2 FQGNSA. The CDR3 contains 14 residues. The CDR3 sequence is CASSTRTGSSVPSF. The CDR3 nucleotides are TGTGCCAGCAGCACGCGGACAGGGTCGAGCGTACCCTCCTTC.

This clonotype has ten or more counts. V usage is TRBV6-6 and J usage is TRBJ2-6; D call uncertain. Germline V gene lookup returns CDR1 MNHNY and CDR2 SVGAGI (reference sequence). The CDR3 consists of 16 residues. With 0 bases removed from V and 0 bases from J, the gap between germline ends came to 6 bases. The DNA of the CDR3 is TGTGCCAGCAGTTACTCGGGCAGCTCTGGGGCCAACGTCCTGACTTTC. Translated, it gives CASSYSGSSGANVLTF.